Listed here are 3 T cell receptor beta chains from one sample, sequenced in a study of beta chain features in type 1 diabetes. Reverse transcribing all isolated RNA meant expressed TCRB transcripts were sequenced. The assay was immunoSEQ multiplex PCR, and TCRdb's table has in-frame clones only and misses some. The sample lists some 250,000 clones; about 25% were seen once. The sequenced material came from central memory CD4+ T cells from blood. These receptors were taken from a man aged 25 to 45 in good health.

This clone was detected a few times. The chain recombines TRBV10-3 with TRBJ1-5, with TRBD1 matching 7 bases. Germline-derived CDR1 and CDR2 are ENHRY and SYGVKD. The CDR3 runs 13 residues. With V trimmed by 11 bases and J by 6 bases, 10 bases remained unmatched. The CDR3 is CAANTGAGQPQHF. The CDR3 DNA sequence: TGTGCCGCCAACACAGGGGCGGGTCAGCCCCAGCATTTT.

The chain combines TRBV5-4 with TRBJ2-3; D is ambiguous. The V end was cut by 1 base, the J end by 5 bases, with 14 bases between. The length of the CDR3 is 15 residues. In germline, CDR1 is SGHNT, CDR2 YYREEE (reference sequence). CDR3 sequence: CASSLHNTLGDTQYF. CDR3 DNA sequence: TGTGCCAGCAGCTTGCACAACACCCTAGGAGATACGCAGTATTTT.

This clone was seen once. The chain employs TRBV5-1 and TRBJ1-4; 7 positions agree with TRBD1. Germline V gene data show CDR1 as SGHRS and CDR2 as YFSETQ. The junction had 9 bases not matched to a gene; V was cut back by 3 bases and J by 7 bases. The length of the CDR3 is 15 residues. The CDR3 coding sequence is TGCGCCAGCAGCTACACAGGGGTGGAGGGTGAAAAACTGTTTTTT. Protein: CASSYTGVEGEKLFF.